The sequence of this T cell receptor beta chain was determined in a study of blood T cells in healthy people across ages. Germline V gives CDR1 MNHEY, CDR2 SVGAGI. Trimming pared 0 bases from V and 2 bases from J, leaving 17 bases between. This CDR3 has 19 residues. Turning to this clonotype: What it binds is unknown.

Overall study findings and caveats: Both higher diversity and more naive CD4+ cells marked long-lived donors when set against aged donors. Calculation of diversity from one million T cells yielded estimates considered to be underestimates.

RNA extraction gave at least 5 micrograms of total RNA per sample. The second PCR ran about 6 to 12 cycles with a sample-barcoded 5' primer and J-beta primers. Carrying 12 random nucleotides, a template-switch adaptor labeled each individual cDNA molecule. MiXCR was run by TCRdb on the 5' RACE reads, yielding one entry per CDR3 protein. The table shows 1.5 million to 2 million distinct CDR3 sequences, with 40% to 55% occurring only once. Sequenced: blood. The TCR originated in a woman in her thirties or forties in good health. This sequence joins TRBV6-5 and TRBJ2-6; D is tentatively TRBD1 or TRBD2 (5 bases each). CDR3 residues: CASSYSQGDRRPGANVLTF. In DNA, the CDR3 is TGTGCCAGCAGTTACTCGCAGGGAGATAGAAGGCCTGGGGCCAACGTCCTGACTTTC.